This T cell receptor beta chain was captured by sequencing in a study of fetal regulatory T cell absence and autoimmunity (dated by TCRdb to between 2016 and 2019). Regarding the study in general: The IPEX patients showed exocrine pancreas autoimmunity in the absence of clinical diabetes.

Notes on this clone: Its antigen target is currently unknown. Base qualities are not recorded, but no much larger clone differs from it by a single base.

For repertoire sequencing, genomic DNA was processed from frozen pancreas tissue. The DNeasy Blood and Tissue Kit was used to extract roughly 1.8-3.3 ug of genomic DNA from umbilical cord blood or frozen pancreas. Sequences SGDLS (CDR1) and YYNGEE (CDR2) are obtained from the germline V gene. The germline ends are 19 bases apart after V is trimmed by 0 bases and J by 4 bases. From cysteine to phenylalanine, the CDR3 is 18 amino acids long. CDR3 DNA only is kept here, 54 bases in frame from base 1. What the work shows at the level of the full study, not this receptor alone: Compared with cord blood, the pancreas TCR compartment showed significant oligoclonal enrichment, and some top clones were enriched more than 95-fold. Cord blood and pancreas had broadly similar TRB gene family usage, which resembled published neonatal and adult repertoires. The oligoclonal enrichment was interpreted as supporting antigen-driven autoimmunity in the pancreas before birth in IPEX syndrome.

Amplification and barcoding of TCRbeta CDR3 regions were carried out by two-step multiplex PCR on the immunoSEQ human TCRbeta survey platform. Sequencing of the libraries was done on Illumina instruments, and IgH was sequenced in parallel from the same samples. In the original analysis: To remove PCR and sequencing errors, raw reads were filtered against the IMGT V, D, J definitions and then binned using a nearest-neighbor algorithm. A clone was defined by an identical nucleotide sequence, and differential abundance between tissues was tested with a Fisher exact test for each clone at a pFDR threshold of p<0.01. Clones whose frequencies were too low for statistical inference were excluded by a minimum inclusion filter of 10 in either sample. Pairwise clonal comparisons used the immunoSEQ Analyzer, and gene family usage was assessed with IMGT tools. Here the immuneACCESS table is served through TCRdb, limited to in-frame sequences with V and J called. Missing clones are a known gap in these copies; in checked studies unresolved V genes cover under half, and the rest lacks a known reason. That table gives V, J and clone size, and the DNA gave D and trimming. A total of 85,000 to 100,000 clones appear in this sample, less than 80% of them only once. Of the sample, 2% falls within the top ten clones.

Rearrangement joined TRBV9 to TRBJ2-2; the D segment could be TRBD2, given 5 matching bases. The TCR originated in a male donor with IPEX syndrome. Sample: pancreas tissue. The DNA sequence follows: TGTGCCAGCAGCGTAGAGACTAACCCCAGTATAGGCACCGGGGAGCTGTTTTTT. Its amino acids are CASSVETNPSIGTGELFF.